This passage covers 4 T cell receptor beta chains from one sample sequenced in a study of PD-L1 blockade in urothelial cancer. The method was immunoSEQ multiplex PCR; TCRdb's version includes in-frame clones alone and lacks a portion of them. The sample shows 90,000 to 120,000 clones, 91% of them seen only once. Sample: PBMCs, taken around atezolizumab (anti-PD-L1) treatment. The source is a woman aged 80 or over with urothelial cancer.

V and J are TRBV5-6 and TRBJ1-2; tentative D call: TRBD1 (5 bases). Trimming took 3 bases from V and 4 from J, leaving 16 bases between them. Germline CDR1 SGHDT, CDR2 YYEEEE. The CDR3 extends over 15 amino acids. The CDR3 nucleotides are TGTGCCAGCAGCTGGGGAAGGGGCCCACCCTATGGCTACACCTTC. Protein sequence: CASSWGRGPPYGYTF.

The CDR3 DNA is TGTGCCAGCAGTCGAGGACTAGCCGGGGAGCTGTTTTTT. Protein sequence: CASSRGLAGELFF. The rearrangement links TRBV6-5 to TRBJ2-2, with 7 positions matching TRBD2. Trimming at V came to 5 bases and at J to 6 bases, leaving 3 bases not matched to a gene. The CDR3 runs to 13 residues. Germline CDR1 MNHEY, CDR2 SVGAGI.

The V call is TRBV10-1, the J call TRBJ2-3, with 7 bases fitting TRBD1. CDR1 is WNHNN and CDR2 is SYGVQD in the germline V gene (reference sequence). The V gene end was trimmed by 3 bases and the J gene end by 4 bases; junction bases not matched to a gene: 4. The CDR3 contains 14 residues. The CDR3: CASSEQGQADTQYF. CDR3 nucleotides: TGCGCCAGCAGTGAACAGGGGCAGGCAGATACGCAGTATTTT.

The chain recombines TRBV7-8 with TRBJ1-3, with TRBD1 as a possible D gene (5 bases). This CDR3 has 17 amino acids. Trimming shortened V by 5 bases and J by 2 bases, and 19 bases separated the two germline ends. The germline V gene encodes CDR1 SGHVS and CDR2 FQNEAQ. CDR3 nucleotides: TGTGCCAGCAGCCGGTTGGGGGGAACGCTTGCTGGAAACACCATATATTTT. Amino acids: CASSRLGGTLAGNTIYF.